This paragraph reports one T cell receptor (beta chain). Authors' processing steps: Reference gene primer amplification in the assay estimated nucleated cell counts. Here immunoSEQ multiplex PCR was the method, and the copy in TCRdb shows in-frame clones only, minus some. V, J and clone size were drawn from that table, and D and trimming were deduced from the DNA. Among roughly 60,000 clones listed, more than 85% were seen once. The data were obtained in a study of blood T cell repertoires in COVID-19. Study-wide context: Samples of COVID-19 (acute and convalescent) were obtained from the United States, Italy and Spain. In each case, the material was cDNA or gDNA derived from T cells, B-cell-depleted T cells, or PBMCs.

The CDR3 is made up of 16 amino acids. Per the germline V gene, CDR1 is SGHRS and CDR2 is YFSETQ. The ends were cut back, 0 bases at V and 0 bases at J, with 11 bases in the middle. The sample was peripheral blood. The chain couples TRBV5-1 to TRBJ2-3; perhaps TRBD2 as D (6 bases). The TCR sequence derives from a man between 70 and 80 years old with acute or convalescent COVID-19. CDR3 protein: CASSLGASDSTDTQYF. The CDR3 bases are TGCGCCAGCAGCTTGGGGGCTAGCGATAGCACAGATACGCAGTATTTT. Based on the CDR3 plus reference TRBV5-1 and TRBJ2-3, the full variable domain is KAGVTQTPRYLIKTRGQQVTLSCSPISGHRSVSWYQQTPGQGLQFLFEYFSETQRNKGNFPGRFSGRQFSNSRSEMNVSTLELGDSALYLCASSLGASDSTDTQYFGPGTRLTVL.